What follows are 9 T cell receptor beta chains derived from one specimen sequenced in a study of T cell repertoires in cytomegalovirus infection. Via MiXCR, TCRdb re-called the reads, giving one row per CDR3 protein. This table has fewer than 700,000 distinct CDR3 sequences, 24% appearing once. Input material: CD8+ T cells from PBMCs. The receptors derive from a human donor in good health (CMV status not recorded). Some clones in this sample may be carry-over from other donors' samples.

This clonotype has more than one count but fewer than ten. A much larger clonotype is one base distant, so this may be a read error. The chain joins TRBV28 to TRBJ2-5; TRBD1 might be the D (6 bases). V lost 4 bases, J lost 6 bases, and 21 bases lay in between. Germline CDR1 reads MDHEN; CDR2 reads SYDVKM. This CDR3 region has 16 residues. The chain's CDR3 is CASSSSGTLTVKTQYF. In nucleotides, the CDR3 is TGTGCCAGCAGTTCCTCCGGGACACTTACAGTAAAGACCCAGTACTTC.

Concerning this clonotype: A junction end diverges from the germline sequence, so it may reflect a read error. CDR3 sequence: CTSSQVWGTEAFF. The CDR3 DNA sequence: TGTACCAGCAGCCAAGTATGGGGCACTGAAGCTTTCTTT. The chain recombines TRBV14 with TRBJ1-1; D is ambiguous. The CDR3 is 13 residues long. CDR1 and CDR2 from the germline V gene are SGHDN and FVKESK.

The chain employs TRBV19 and TRBJ1-1; the match to TRBD1 covers 7 bases. V dropped 8 bases and J dropped 2; count of bases not matched to a gene: 8. The CDR3 has 14 residues. The germline V gene encodes CDR1 LNHDA and CDR2 SQIVND (reference sequence). In DNA, the CDR3 is TGTGCCAGTCGAATCGGGACAGCTAACACTGAAGCTTTCTTT. Its protein is CASRIGTANTEAFF.

The table lists this clonotype with a few counts. This chain joins TRBV14 and TRBJ2-1; TRBD2 might be the D (6 bases). Trimming removed 0 bases at V and 3 bases at J, with 15 bases between. Per the germline V gene, CDR1 is SGHDN and CDR2 is FVKESK. This CDR3 is 17 amino acids long. CDR3 amino acids: CASSQEAGGLFYNEQFF. Here the CDR3 DNA reads TGTGCCAGCAGCCAAGAGGCCGGGGGACTCTTCTACAATGAGCAGTTCTTC.

This clonotype was observed a few times. J is TRBJ2-7 and V is TRBV6-2 or TRBV6-3, with 7 bases identical to TRBD1. The V segment lost 6 bases and the J segment 3 bases; nucleotides outside the gene matches: 20. Germline values: CDR1 MNHEY, CDR2 SVGEGT. The CDR3 loop spans 18 amino acids. CDR3 amino acids: CASRTGTAGPRVLYEQYV. The CDR3 coding sequence is TGTGCCAGCAGAACTGGGACAGCAGGTCCGAGGGTTCTCTACGAGCAGTACGTC.

V and J are TRBV2 and TRBJ2-1, with D possibly TRBD2 on 5 matching bases. CDR3 length: 14 amino acids. The V gene lost 8 bases and the J gene lost 4 bases, with 15 bases spanning the gap. Germline V gene data show CDR1 as SNHLY and CDR2 as FYNNEI. The CDR3 DNA is TGTGCCAGCGGAGGAGGACTGCGGTACAATGAGCAGTTCTTC. This translates into CASGGGLRYNEQFF.

As regards this clonotype: A much larger clone differs from this one at a single base, so this may be a read error. The genes are TRBV7-9 and TRBJ2-7, with 8 bases aligning to TRBD1. This CDR3 region has 14 residues. Trimming cost V 5 bases and J 3 bases; bases outside gene matches: 6. The V gene's germline CDR1 is SEHNR and CDR2 FQNEAQ (reference sequence). This chain's CDR3 is CASSPTGQVYEQYV. CDR3 coding DNA: TGTGCCAGCAGCCCCACGGGACAGGTCTACGAGCAGTACGTC.

Of note for this clonotype: With a much larger clone just one base away, this may be a read error. V gene TRBV7-9 combines with J gene TRBJ2-1; D is possibly TRBD2 (5 bases). CDR1 and CDR2 from the germline V gene are SEHNR and FQNEAQ (reference sequence). The CDR3 has 16 residues. The CDR3 loop reads CASSLERAISYNKQFF. DNA for the CDR3: TGTGCCAGCAGCTTAGAGAGGGCCATCTCCTACAATAAGCAGTTCTTC.

This clonotype was detected a few times. The rearrangement links TRBV6-1 to TRBJ2-7; unclear D gene. The germline CDR1 and CDR2 sequences are MNHNS and SASEGT. This CDR3 is built from 11 residues. Trimming took 8 bases from V and 3 from J, leaving 8 bases between them. CDR3: CASLWGYEQYF. CDR3 bases: TGTGCCAGCTTGTGGGGCTACGAGCAGTACTTC.